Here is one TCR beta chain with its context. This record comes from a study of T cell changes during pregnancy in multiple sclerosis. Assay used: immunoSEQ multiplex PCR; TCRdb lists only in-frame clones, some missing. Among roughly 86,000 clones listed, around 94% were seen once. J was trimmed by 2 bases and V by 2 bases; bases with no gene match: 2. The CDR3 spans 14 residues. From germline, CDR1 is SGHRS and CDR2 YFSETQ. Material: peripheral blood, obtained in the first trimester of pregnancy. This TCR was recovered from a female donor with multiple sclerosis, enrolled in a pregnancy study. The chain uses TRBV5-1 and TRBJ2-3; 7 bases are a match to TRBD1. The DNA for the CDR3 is TGCGCCAGCAGCTTACAGGGGTTCACAGATACGCAGTATTTT. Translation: CASSLQGFTDTQYF.